This T cell receptor beta chain was found in a study of shared T cell receptors in the human thymus. Assay: immunoSEQ multiplex PCR; the TCRdb copy retains only in-frame clones and omits some. The data show approximately 760,000 clones, 80% to 90% seen once. CDR1 and CDR2 (germline): KGHSH, LQKENI. The CDR3 runs to 16 residues. With 3 bases removed from V and 2 bases from J, the gap between germline ends came to 13 bases. Separately, the same data were catalogued under a study of human thymus T cells. Per that study: Corrective surgery for congenital heart defects was being performed on the healthy Finnish infants who were the donors. Resections removed during corrective heart surgery provided the thymus tissue used. Apparent skewing of V and J gene usage characterized both thymic and blood repertoires. Related work showed strongly overlapping thymic repertoires across unrelated individuals.

This chain connects TRBV18 to TRBJ2-2, with no clear D. The sample was thymocytes. The TCR comes from a girl in the first two years of life with a congenital heart defect. CDR3 DNA sequence: TGTGCCAGCTCACCCGCACATCCCATAAACACCGGGGAGCTGTTTTTT. Amino acid sequence: CASSPAHPINTGELFF.